This paragraph covers one T cell receptor (beta chain) sequence. The data belong to a study of shared clonotypes between healthy human individuals. Measured with immunoSEQ multiplex PCR; TCRdb has only the in-frame clones, and not every one. Found here are about 1.5 million clones, approximately 98% of them singletons; the top ten hold roughly 0.4%. Sequenced material: naive CD4+ T cells sorted from blood. The subset here: CD45RA+ positively selected. This receptor was obtained from a man aged 25-45 years in good health.

The CDR3 loop is CASSLAGGSRTGELFF. CDR3 nucleotides: TGTGCCAGCAGCTTGGCTGGGGGATCAAGGACCGGGGAGCTGTTTTTT. The rearrangement links TRBV5-6 to TRBJ2-2; TRBD1 or TRBD2 may be the D gene (5 bases each). V shed 0 bases and J shed 5 bases, with 14 bases lying between them. This CDR3 region has 16 residues. Germline lookup yields CDR1 SGHDT and CDR2 YYEEEE.